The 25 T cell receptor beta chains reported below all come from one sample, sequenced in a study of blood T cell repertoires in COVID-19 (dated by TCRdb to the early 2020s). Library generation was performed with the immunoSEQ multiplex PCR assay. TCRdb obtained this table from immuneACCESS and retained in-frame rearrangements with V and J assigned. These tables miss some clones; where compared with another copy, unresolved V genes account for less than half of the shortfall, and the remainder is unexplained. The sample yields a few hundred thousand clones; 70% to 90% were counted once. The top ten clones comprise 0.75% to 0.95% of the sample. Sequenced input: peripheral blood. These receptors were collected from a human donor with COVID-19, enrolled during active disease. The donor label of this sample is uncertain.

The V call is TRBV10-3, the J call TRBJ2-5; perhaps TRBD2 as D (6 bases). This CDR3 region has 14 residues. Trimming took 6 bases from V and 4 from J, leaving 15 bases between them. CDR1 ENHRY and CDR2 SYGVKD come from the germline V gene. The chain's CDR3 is CAISQGTPLETQYF. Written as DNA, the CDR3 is TGTGCCATCAGCCAAGGGACTCCCTTAGAGACCCAGTACTTC.

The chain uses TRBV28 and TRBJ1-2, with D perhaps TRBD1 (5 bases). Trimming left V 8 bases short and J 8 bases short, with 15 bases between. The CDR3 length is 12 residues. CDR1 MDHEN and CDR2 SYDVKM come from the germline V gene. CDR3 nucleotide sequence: TGTGCCAGCTTCCTGGGGGGAAGGGGCTACACCTTC. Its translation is CASFLGGRGYTF.

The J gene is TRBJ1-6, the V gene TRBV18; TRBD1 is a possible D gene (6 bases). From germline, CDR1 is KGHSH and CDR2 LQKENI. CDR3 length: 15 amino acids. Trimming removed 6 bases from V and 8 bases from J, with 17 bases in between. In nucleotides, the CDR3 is TGTGCCAGCTCCCAAGACAGGAGCAGCGATTCACCCCTCCACTTT. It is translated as CASSQDRSSDSPLHF.

The CDR3 loop reads CSVEQGAGFNYGYTF. CDR3 DNA: TGCAGCGTTGAACAGGGGGCAGGGTTTAACTATGGCTACACCTTC. The V call is TRBV29-1, the J call TRBJ1-2; 8 bases fit TRBD1. This CDR3 is built from 15 residues. Germline V gene lookup returns CDR1 SQVTM and CDR2 ANQGSEA. The V and J ends lost 2 bases and 1 base, in that order; junction bases with no gene match: 6.

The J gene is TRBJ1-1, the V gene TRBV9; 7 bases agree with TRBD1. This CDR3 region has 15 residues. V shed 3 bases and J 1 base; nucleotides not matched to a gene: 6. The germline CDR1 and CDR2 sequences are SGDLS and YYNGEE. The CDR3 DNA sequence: TGTGCCAGCAGCGCACGACAGGGTTCGAACACTGAAGCTTTCTTT. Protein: CASSARQGSNTEAFF.

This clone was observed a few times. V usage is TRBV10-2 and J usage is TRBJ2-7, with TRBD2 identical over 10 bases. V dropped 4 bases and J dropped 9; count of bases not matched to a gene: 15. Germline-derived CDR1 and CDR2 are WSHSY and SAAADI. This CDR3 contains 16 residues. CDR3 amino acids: CASSVNSGRTGDGQYF. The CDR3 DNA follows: TGCGCCAGCAGTGTGAATAGCGGGAGGACAGGCGACGGGCAGTACTTC.

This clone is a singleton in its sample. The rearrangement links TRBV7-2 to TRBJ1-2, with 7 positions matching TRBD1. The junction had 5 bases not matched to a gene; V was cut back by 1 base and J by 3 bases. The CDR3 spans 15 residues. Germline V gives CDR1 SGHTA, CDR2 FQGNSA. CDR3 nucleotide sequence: TGTGCCAGCAGCTTAGAAGCAGGGGGATACTATGGCTACACCTTC. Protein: CASSLEAGGYYGYTF.

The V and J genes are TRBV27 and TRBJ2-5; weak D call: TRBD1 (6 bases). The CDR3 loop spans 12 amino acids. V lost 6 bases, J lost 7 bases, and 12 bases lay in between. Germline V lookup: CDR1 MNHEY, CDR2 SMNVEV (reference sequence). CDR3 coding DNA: TGTGCCAGCAGCCGCTTGGGGGCGACCCAGTACTTC. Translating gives CASSRLGATQYF.

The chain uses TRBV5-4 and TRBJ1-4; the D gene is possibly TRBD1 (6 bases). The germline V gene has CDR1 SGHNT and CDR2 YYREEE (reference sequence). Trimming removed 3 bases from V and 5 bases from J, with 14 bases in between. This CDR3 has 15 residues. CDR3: CASSSYRDRNEKLFF. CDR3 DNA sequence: TGTGCCAGCAGCTCCTACAGGGACCGAAATGAAAAACTGTTTTTT.

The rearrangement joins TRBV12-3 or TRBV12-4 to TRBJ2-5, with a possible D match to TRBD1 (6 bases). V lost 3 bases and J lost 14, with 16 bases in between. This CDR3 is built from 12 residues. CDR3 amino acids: CASSFPQGPSYF. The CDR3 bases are TGTGCCAGCAGTTTTCCACAGGGACCTTCCTACTTC.

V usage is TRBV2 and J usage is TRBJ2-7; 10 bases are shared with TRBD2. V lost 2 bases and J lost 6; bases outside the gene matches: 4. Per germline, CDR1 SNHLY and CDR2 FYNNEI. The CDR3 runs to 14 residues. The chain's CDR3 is CASSETSGTGEQYF. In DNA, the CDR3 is TGTGCCAGCAGTGAAACTAGCGGGACGGGCGAGCAGTACTTC.

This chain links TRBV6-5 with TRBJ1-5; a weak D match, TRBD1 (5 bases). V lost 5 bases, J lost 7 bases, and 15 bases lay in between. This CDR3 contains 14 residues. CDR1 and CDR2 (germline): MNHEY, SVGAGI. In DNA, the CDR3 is TGTGCCAGCAGTCGAAGGGGTTTGGAGCAGCCCCAGCATTTT. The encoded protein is CASSRRGLEQPQHF.

The CDR3 DNA reads TGTGCCAGCAGCCTTTCCAGGGAGGTTCGTCAGCCCCAGCATTTT. Translating it yields CASSLSREVRQPQHF. V usage is TRBV4-2 and J usage is TRBJ1-5, with a tentative D call TRBD1 (5 bases). CDR3 length equals 15 residues. The V gene's germline CDR1 is LGHNA and CDR2 YNFKEQ. V was trimmed by 4 bases and J by 6 bases, leaving 16 bases between them.

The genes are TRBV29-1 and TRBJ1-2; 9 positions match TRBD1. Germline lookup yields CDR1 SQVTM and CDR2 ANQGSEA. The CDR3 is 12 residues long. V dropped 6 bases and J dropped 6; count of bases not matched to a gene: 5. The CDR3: CSVWTGDDGYTF. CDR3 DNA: TGCAGCGTCTGGACAGGGGACGATGGCTACACCTTC.

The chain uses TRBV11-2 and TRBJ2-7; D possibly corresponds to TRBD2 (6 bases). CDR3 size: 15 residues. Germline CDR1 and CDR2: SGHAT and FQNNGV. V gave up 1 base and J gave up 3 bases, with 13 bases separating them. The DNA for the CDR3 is TGTGCCAGCAGCTTAGTGGCGGGACGGATCTACGAGCAGTACTTC. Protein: CASSLVAGRIYEQYF.

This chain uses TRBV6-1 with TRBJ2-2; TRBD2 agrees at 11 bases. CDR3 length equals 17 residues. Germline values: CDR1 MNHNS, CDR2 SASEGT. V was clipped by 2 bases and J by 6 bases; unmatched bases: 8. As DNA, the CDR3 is TGTGCCAGCAGTGAACGTCTAGCGGGAGGTTTGGCCGGGGAGCTGTTTTTT. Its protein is CASSERLAGGLAGELFF.

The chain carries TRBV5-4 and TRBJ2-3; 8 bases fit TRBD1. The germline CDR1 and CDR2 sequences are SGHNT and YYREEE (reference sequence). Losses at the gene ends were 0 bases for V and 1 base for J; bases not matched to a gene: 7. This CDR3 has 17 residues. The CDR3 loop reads CASSLENQGARTDTQYF. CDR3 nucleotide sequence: TGTGCCAGCAGCTTGGAGAACCAGGGGGCTCGCACAGATACGCAGTATTTT.

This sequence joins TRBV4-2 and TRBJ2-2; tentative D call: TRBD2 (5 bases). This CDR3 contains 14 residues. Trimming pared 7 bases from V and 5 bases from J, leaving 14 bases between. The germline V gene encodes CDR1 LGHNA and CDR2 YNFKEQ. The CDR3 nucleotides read TGTGCCAGCATGAGTGGGGAGAGGACCGGGGAGCTGTTTTTT. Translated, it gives CASMSGERTGELFF.

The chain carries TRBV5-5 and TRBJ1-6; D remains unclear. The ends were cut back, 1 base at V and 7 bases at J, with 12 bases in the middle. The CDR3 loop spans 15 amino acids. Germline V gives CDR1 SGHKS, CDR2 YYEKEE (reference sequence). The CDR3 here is CASSLTTEGNSPLHF. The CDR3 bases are TGTGCCAGCAGCTTGACGACGGAGGGCAATTCACCCCTCCACTTT.

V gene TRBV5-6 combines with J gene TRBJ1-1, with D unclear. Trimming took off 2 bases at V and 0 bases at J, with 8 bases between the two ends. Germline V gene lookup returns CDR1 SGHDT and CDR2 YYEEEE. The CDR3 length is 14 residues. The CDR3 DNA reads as TGTGCCAGCAGCTTCGGACTGCTGAACACTGAAGCTTTCTTT. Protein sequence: CASSFGLLNTEAFF. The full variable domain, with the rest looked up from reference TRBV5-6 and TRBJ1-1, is DAGVTQSPTHLIKTRGQQVTLRCSPKSGHDTVSWYQQALGQGPQFIFQYYEEEERQRGNFPDRFSGHQFPNYSSELNVNALLLGDSALYLCASSFGLLNTEAFFGQGTRLTVV.

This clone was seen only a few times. CDR3 amino acids: CASSVVPPGGMKPQHF. As DNA, the CDR3 is TGTGCCAGCAGCGTAGTCCCTCCAGGGGGCATGAAGCCCCAGCATTTT. The V gene is TRBV7-8, the J gene TRBJ1-5; 8 nucleotides align to TRBD1. The CDR3 extends over 16 amino acids. The J segment lost 8 bases and the V segment lost 5 bases, leaving 14 bases of the junction unmatched. The germline V gene encodes CDR1 SGHVS and CDR2 FQNEAQ.

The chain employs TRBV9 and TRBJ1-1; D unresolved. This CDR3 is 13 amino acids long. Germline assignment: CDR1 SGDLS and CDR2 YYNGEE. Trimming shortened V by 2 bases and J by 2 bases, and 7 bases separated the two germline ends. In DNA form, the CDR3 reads TGTGCCAGCAGCGTGAGGAGTAACACTGAAGCTTTCTTT. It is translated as CASSVRSNTEAFF. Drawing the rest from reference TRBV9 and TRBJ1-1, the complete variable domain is DSGVTQTPKHLITATGQRVTLRCSPRSGDLSVYWYQQSLDQGLQFLIQYYNGEERAKGNILERFSAQQFPDLHSELNLSSLELGDSALYFCASSVRSNTEAFFGQGTRLTVV.

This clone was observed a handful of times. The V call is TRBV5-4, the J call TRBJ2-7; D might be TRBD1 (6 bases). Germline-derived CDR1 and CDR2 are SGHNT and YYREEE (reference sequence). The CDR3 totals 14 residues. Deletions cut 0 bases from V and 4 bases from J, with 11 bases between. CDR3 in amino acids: CASSLDRDHYEQYF. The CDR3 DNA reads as TGTGCCAGCAGCTTGGACAGGGACCATTACGAGCAGTACTTC.

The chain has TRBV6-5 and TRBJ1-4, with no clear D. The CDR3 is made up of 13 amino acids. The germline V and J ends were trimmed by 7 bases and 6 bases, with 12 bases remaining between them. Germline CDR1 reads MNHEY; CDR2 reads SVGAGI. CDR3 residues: CASKLGLHEKLFF. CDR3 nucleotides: TGTGCCAGCAAACTTGGACTCCATGAAAAACTGTTTTTT.

CDR3 in DNA: TGTGCCAGCAGTCAAGTTCTTGACCAAGGGGCCAAGCAGTTCTTC. It encodes CASSQVLDQGAKQFF. The V call is TRBV28, the J call TRBJ2-1; a weak D match, TRBD1 (5 bases). The germline V and J ends were trimmed by 5 bases and 11 bases, with 22 bases remaining between them. The CDR3 has 15 amino acids. The germline V gene has CDR1 MDHEN and CDR2 SYDVKM.